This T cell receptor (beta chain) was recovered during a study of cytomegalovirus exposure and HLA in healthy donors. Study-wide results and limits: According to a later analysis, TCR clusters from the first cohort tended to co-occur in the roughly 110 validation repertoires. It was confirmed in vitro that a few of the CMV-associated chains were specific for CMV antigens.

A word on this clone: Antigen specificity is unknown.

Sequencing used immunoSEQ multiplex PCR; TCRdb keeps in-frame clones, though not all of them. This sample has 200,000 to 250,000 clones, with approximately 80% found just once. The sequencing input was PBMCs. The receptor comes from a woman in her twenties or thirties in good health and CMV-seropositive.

The CDR3 DNA reads as TGTGCCAGTAGTCCAGAGCGGGACCGCACAGATACGCAGTATTTT. It codes for CASSPERDRTDTQYF. V is TRBV19 and J is TRBJ2-3, with 7 nucleotides matching TRBD2. Germline V gene sequence: CDR1 LNHDA, CDR2 SQIVND (reference sequence). CDR3 length: 15 amino acids. The trim removed 5 bases at V and 1 base at J, leaving 6 bases unmatched.